This T cell receptor beta chain is drawn from a study of T cells in tuberculosis. Study-level results: Active tuberculosis patients had shorter CDR3-alpha; the beta difference was nonsignificant. Active tuberculosis cases were adults; controls were adolescents.

Assay: immunoSEQ multiplex PCR; the TCRdb copy retains only in-frame clones and omits some. The table records over 20,000 clones, around 97% of them present only once. On this clone itself: Antigen specificity is unknown.

Germline CDR1 is SQVTM and CDR2 is ANQGSEA. Trimming took 6 bases from V and 7 from J; bases not matched to a gene: 3. This CDR3 is built from 11 residues. On average roughly 90,000 T cells per donor were immunosequenced. The sequence came from a donor between 5 and 29 years old with latent tuberculosis or without tuberculosis infection. Sequenced input: PBMCs. This chain links TRBV29-1 with TRBJ1-2, with 9 nucleotides matching TRBD1. CDR3 loop: CSVGDRAGYTF. The CDR3 DNA follows: TGCAGCGTGGGGGACAGGGCTGGCTACACCTTC.